Following are 14 T cell receptor beta chains from one sample sequenced in a study of vaccination effects on CD4 cells after COVID-19. Measured with immunoSEQ multiplex PCR; TCRdb has only the in-frame clones, and not every one. The sample includes 45,000 to 50,000 clones, about 76% of them seen just once. Isolating CD4+ T cells followed less than 12 days of culture. No antigen is known for these receptors. Sequencing was performed on CD4+ T cells from PBMCs cultured without peptide, taken before COVID-19 vaccination. These receptor sequences come from a human donor who had a prior SARS-CoV-2 infection.

The chain recombines TRBV24-1 with TRBJ1-2, with 8 bases fitting TRBD1. In germline, CDR1 is KGHDR, CDR2 SFDVKD. The CDR3 consists of 14 residues. Germline trimming cut 2 bases from V and 8 bases from J; bases unmatched to any gene: 6. The CDR3: CATSDYDRGMGYTF. The CDR3 DNA follows: TGTGCCACCAGTGATTATGACAGGGGAATGGGCTACACCTTC.

The rearrangement links TRBV6-2 or TRBV6-3 to TRBJ2-1; D not certain. Per the germline V gene, CDR1 is MNHEY and CDR2 is SVGEGT. This CDR3 comprises 16 residues. V dropped 5 bases and J dropped 9 bases, with 23 bases sitting between them. The CDR3 DNA is TGTGCCAGCAGTGCCCCTCCGGGCGGTCAGGCCGGTGAGCAGTTCTTC. It specifies CASSAPPGGQAGEQFF.

This clone has just a few counts. J is TRBJ2-7 and V is TRBV9, with no clear D. Trimming left V 0 bases short and J 2 bases short, with 6 bases between. Germline V CDR1 and CDR2: SGDLS, YYNGEE. CDR3 length: 13 amino acids. CDR3 sequence: CASSVGITYEQYF. CDR3 coding DNA: TGTGCCAGCAGCGTAGGTATCACCTACGAGCAGTACTTC.

Points on this clone: Relative to the germline gene, one junction end is altered; a read error may explain this. The chain is built from TRBV30 and TRBJ1-2; unclear D gene. This CDR3 region has 15 residues. Germline V gene data show CDR1 as GTSNPN and CDR2 as SVGIG (reference sequence). The CDR3 sequence is CACSAVVRRNYGYTF. CDR3 sequence (DNA): TGTGCCTGCAGTGCGGTCGTCAGGCGGAACTATGGCTACACCTTC.

The CDR3 is CASRGQGTGNEQFF. CDR3 nucleotides: TGTGCCAGTAGGGGACAGGGGACAGGGAATGAGCAGTTCTTC. The chain joins TRBV19 to TRBJ2-1; 10 nucleotides align to TRBD1. The ends lost 6 bases at V and 7 bases at J; junction bases unmatched: 6. Germline CDR1 is LNHDA and CDR2 is SQIVND (reference sequence). This CDR3 is built from 14 residues.

The rearrangement uses TRBV11-2 and TRBJ2-1; D is possibly TRBD1 or TRBD2 (6 bases each). The CDR3 totals 15 residues. CDR1 SGHAT and CDR2 FQNNGV come from the germline V gene. V lost 3 bases and J 6 bases, leaving 15 bases between the germline ends. CDR3 protein: CASSFTWGAPNEQFF. The CDR3, as DNA: TGTGCCAGCAGCTTCACTTGGGGGGCCCCCAATGAGCAGTTCTTC.

CDR3 protein: CASSRAETDTQYF. The CDR3 coding sequence is TGTGCCAGCAGCCGAGCCGAAACAGATACGCAGTATTTT. The chain employs TRBV3-1 (or the pseudogene TRBV3-2) and TRBJ2-3, with D hard to call. From germline, CDR1 is LGHDT and CDR2 YNNKEL (reference sequence). Trimming left V 4 bases short and J 3 bases short, with 8 bases between. The CDR3 sequence is 13 residues long.

The chain joins TRBV29-1 to TRBJ1-1; D call uncertain. V lost 0 bases and J lost 3, with 5 bases in between. The CDR3 consists of 12 residues. CDR1 and CDR2 from the germline V gene are SQVTM and ANQGSEA. Here the CDR3 DNA reads TGCAGCGTTGAAGATCTGTACACTGAAGCTTTCTTT. It is translated as CSVEDLYTEAFF.

The chain carries TRBV29-1 and TRBJ2-2; D ambiguous. The CDR3 has 11 amino acids. Trimming cost V 7 bases and J 9 bases, with 12 bases left between them. Germline lookup yields CDR1 SQVTM and CDR2 ANQGSEA. DNA for the CDR3: TGCAGCGCGACGGGTGAGCGGGAGCTGTTTTTT. This gives the protein CSATGERELFF.

The gene calls are TRBV4-2 and TRBJ2-1; no clear D gene. Looked up from germline, CDR1 is LGHNA and CDR2 is YNFKEQ. This CDR3 is built from 13 residues. Trimming shortened V by 4 bases and J by 10 bases, and 14 bases separated the two germline ends. The CDR3 loop is CASSPTGQKEQFF. In DNA form, the CDR3 reads TGTGCCAGCAGCCCGACTGGCCAGAAGGAGCAGTTCTTC.

This chain connects TRBV5-6 to TRBJ1-4; D ambiguous. Germline V CDR1 and CDR2: SGHDT, YYEEEE. V was clipped by 6 bases and J by 2 bases, with 8 bases between them. The CDR3 sequence is 13 residues long. DNA for the CDR3: TGTGCCAGCAACCGAGGGACTAATGAAAAACTGTTTTTT. It codes for CASNRGTNEKLFF.

V and J are TRBV7-8 and TRBJ1-5; D remains unclear. Germline values: CDR1 SGHVS, CDR2 FQNEAQ. V lost 3 bases and J 3 bases, leaving 9 bases between the germline ends. The CDR3 is 14 residues long. The CDR3 protein is CASSFGYNNQPQHF. CDR3 in DNA: TGTGCCAGCAGCTTTGGATATAACAATCAGCCCCAGCATTTT.

This chain connects TRBV30 to TRBJ2-2; 8 bases are shared with TRBD2. The CDR3 covers 14 residues. The germline V gene has CDR1 GTSNPN and CDR2 SVGIG (reference sequence). Losses at the gene ends were 3 bases for V and 5 bases for J; bases not matched to a gene: 5. Here the CDR3 reads CAWRLAGGTGELFF. Written as DNA, the CDR3 is TGTGCCTGGAGGTTGGCGGGGGGAACCGGGGAGCTGTTTTTT. Using reference TRBV30 and TRBJ2-2 for the parts outside the CDR3, the full variable domain is SQTIHQWPATLVQPVGSPLSLECTVEGTSNPNLYWYRQAAGRGLQLLFYSVGIGQISSEVPQNLSASRPQDRQFILSSKKLLLSDSGFYLCAWRLAGGTGELFFGEGSRLTVL.

This clone turned up a few times. This chain connects TRBV3-1 (or the pseudogene TRBV3-2) to TRBJ1-1; D is unresolved. Germline CDR1 LGHDT, CDR2 YNNKEL (reference sequence). The V gene lost 6 bases and the J gene lost 7 bases, with 18 bases spanning the gap. The CDR3 is 14 amino acids. The CDR3 nucleotides are TGTGCCAGCAGTGAACGTGGAGTAGGTTTTGAAGCTTTCTTT. Amino acid sequence: CASSERGVGFEAFF.